This T cell receptor beta chain was recovered during a study of spatial heterogeneity in lung cancer. Study at large: Each time, sequencing found more beta-chain sequences than alpha-chain sequences. Combinations of a unique TCR and a UMI were tallied in raw reads, and on average each appeared more than ten times.

This clonotype was picked up many times. Its antigen is as yet unknown. Documented time point: blood at routine non-recurrence follow-up after resection. Sequencing covered unsorted whole RNA taken from tumor, nontumor lung or frozen PBMC. TCRdb recomputed calls from the 5' RACE reads with MiXCR, one row per CDR3 protein. The repertoire has about 52,000 distinct CDR3 sequences, 6% to 8.5% of them found once; the top ten carry 35%. Study-wide points: Circulating ubiquitous expanded tumor TCRs were observed more frequently at resection than at follow-up.

Germline V lookup: CDR1 SGDLS, CDR2 YYNGEE. V lost 2 bases and J lost 1; bases outside the gene matches: 0. The CDR3 runs to 14 residues. This receptor was obtained from a female donor with early-stage non-small cell lung cancer. The input for sequencing was PBMCs, taken at follow-up. The V gene is TRBV9, the J gene TRBJ1-1, with 9 bases lining up with TRBD1. CDR3: CASSVTGGNTEAFF. The CDR3 DNA reads TGTGCCAGCAGCGTGACAGGGGGGAACACTGAAGCTTTCTTT.